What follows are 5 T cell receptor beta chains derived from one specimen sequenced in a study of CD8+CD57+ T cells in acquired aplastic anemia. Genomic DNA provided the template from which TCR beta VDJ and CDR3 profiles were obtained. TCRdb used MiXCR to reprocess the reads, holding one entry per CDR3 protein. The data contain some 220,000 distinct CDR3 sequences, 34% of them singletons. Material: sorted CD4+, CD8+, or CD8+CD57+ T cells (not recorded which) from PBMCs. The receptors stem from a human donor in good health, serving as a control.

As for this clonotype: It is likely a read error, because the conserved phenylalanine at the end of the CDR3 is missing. Here the CDR3 reads CASTQYYEQYS. The DNA for the CDR3 is TGTGCCAGCACGCAATATTACGAGCAGTACTCC. This sequence joins TRBV2 and TRBJ2-7, with D uncertain. The CDR3 has 11 residues. Germline V gene lookup returns CDR1 SNHLY and CDR2 FYNNEI. Deletions cut 7 bases from V and 4 bases from J, with 8 bases between.

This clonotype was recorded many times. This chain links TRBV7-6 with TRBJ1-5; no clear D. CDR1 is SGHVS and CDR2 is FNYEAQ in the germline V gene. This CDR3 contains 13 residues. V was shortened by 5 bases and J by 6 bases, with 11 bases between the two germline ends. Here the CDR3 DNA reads TGTGCCAGCAGCCGCAGCAGTAGTCAGCCCCAGCATTTT. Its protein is CASSRSSSQPQHF.

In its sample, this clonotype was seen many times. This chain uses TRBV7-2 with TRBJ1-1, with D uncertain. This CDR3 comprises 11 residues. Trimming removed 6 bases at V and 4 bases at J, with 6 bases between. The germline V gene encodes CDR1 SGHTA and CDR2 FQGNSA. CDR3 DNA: TGTGCCAGCAGGGGCCGCACTGAAGCTTTCTTT. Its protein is CASRGRTEAFF.

The CDR3 sequence is CASSPAGSSNQPQHF. In DNA, the CDR3 is TGTGCCAGCTCACCGGCAGGTTCTAGCAATCAGCCCCAGCATTTT. The chain combines TRBV18 with TRBJ1-5; D remains unclear. The CDR3 consists of 15 residues. V was trimmed by 3 bases and J by 0 bases, leaving 9 bases between them. Germline assignment: CDR1 KGHSH and CDR2 LQKENI.

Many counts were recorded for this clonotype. CDR3 DNA sequence: TGTGCCAGCCGAAACGACATCCGCCCTGAAGCTTTCTTT. Protein product: CASRNDIRPEAFF. J is TRBJ1-1 and V is TRBV19; D is ambiguous. Germline CDR1 is LNHDA and CDR2 is SQIVND (reference sequence). Between the trimmed V and J ends, which lost 9 bases and 6 bases, there was a span of 17 bases. The CDR3 loop spans 13 amino acids. The variable domain in full, with the rest retrieved from reference TRBV19 and TRBJ1-1, is DGGITQSPKYLFRKEGQNVTLSCEQNLNHDAMYWYRQDPGQGLRLIYYSQIVNDFQKGDIAEGYSVSREKKESFPLTVTSAQKNPTAFYLCASRNDIRPEAFFGQGTRLTVV.